The T cell receptor beta chain described here comes from a study of graft-versus-host responses after intestinal transplantation. TCRdb's table, derived via immunoSEQ multiplex PCR, lists solely in-frame clones and lacks some. Of 20,000 to 25,000 clones in the sample, 85% to 95% were seen once. Germline V gives CDR1 SEHNR, CDR2 FQNEAQ (reference sequence). With 1 base removed from V and 4 bases from J, the gap between germline ends came to 13 bases. CDR3 length: 15 amino acids. This clone occurred a few times. No antigen is known for it. Study-wide results and limits: Recipient bone marrow held GvH clones, some seen earlier in ileum or blood. Peak GvH clone levels in circulation were associated with early post-transplant HvG declines.

This TCR came from a human patient who received an intestinal transplant, so some T cells may come from the graft donor. The gene calls are TRBV7-9 and TRBJ1-2; D is unresolved. The sequenced sample was PBMCs, obtained approximately 260 days after intestinal transplant. CDR3 DNA: TGTGCCAGCAGCTTAGTGTCACAGCCCTTCTATGGCTACACCTTC. Its translation: CASSLVSQPFYGYTF.